The sequence of this TCR beta chain was determined in a study of blood T cell repertoires in COVID-19. The overall study: The United States, Italy and Spain were the sources of the acute and convalescent COVID-19 samples. T cells, B-cell-depleted T cells, or PBMCs supplied cDNA or gDNA.

The CDR3 totals 14 residues. Germline V lookup: CDR1 MDHEN, CDR2 SYDVKM. V dropped 4 bases and J dropped 7; count of bases not matched to a gene: 10. In the authors' methods: Amplification of reference gene primers provided the estimated nucleated cell counts. This table comes from immunoSEQ multiplex PCR, and its TCRdb copy is limited to in-frame clones, with some not included. Clone size and V and J calls were adopted from that table, with D and trimming inferred from the DNA. The sample comprises 250,000 or so clones, just under 85% of which are singletons, and under 4.5% rests with the top ten. Sample: peripheral blood. The chain uses TRBV28 and TRBJ2-7, with TRBD1 matching 7 bases. This clonotype originated in a man aged 45-60 years with acute or convalescent COVID-19. The CDR3 nucleotides are TGTGCCAGCAGTTCGGAGGCCCCCAGGGGGGAGCAGTACTTC. Translation: CASSSEAPRGEQYF.